The entry below describes one T cell receptor (beta chain). The data stem from a study of control samples from healthy donors and cancer patients. The repertoire was sequenced with immunoSEQ multiplex PCR; TCRdb's copy has only in-frame clones and lacks some. The table includes 84,000 or so clones, 70% to 85% detected once. From germline, CDR1 is SGHAT and CDR2 FQNNGV. Trimming took 1 base from V and 6 from J, leaving 14 bases between them. This CDR3 is 15 amino acids long. The J gene is TRBJ2-3, the V gene TRBV11-2; no firm D call. Sequences were obtained from PBMCs. The TCR comes from a man aged 55 to 70 with head and neck cancer. The CDR3 DNA reads TGTGCCAGCAGCTTAGGTCGGGCCCCAATCGATACGCAGTATTTT. This gives the protein CASSLGRAPIDTQYF.